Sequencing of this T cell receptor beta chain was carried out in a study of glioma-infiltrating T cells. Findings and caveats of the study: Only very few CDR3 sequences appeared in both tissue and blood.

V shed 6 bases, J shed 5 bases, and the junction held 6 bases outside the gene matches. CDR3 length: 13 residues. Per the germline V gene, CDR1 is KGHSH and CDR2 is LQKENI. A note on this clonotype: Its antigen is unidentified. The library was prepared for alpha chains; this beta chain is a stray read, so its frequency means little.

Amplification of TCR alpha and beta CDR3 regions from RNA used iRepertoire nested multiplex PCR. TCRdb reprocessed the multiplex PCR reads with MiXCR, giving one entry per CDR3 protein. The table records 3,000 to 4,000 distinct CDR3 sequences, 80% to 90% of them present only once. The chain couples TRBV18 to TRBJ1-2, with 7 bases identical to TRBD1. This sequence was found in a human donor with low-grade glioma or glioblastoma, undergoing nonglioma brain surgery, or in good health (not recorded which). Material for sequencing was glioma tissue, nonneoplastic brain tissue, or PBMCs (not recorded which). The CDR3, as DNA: TGTGCCAGCTCGCCCGACAGGGAATATGGCTACACCTTC. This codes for CASSPDREYGYTF.